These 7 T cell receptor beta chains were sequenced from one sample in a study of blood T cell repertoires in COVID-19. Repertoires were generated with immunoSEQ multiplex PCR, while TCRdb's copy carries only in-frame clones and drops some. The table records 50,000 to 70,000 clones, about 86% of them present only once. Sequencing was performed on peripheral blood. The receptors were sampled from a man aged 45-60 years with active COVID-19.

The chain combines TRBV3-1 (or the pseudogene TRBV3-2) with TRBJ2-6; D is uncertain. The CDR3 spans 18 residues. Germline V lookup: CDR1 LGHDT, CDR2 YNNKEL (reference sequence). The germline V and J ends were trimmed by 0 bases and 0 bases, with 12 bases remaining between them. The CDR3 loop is CASSQDIRLSSGANVLTF. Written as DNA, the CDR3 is TGTGCCAGCAGCCAAGACATAAGACTGTCCTCTGGGGCCAACGTCCTGACTTTC.

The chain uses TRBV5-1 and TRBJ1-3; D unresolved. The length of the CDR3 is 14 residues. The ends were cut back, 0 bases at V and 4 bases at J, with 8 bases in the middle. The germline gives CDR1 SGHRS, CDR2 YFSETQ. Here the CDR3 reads CASSLDGRGNTIYF. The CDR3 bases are TGCGCCAGCAGCTTGGACGGGAGGGGAAACACCATATATTTT.

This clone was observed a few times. Here the CDR3 reads CASSFVGSEAFF. The CDR3 DNA reads TGTGCCAGCAGCTTCGTGGGCTCTGAAGCTTTCTTT. The chain employs TRBV7-2 and TRBJ1-1; D ambiguous. In germline, CDR1 is SGHTA, CDR2 FQGNSA. The CDR3 extends over 12 amino acids. Trimming shortened V by 3 bases and J by 6 bases, and 8 bases separated the two germline ends.

The CDR3 DNA reads as TGTGCCAGCAACATCGCTAGCGGGGTGGGGAATGAGCAGTTCTTC. Encoded protein: CASNIASGVGNEQFF. This chain joins TRBV11-3 and TRBJ2-1; 9 positions match TRBD2. V lost 7 bases, J lost 7 bases, and 11 bases stayed unmatched. The V gene's germline CDR1 is SGHNT and CDR2 YENEEA. The CDR3 extends over 15 amino acids. The complete variable domain, with remaining parts taken from reference TRBV11-3 and TRBJ2-1, reads EAGVVQSPRYKIIEKKQPVAFWCNPISGHNTLYWYLQNLGQGPELLIRYENEEAVDDSQLPKDRFSAERLKGVDSTLKIQPAELGDSAVYLCASNIASGVGNEQFFGPGTRLTVL.

For the CDR3, the DNA is TGTGCCATCAGTGCAGGGGAGAACTATGGCTACACCTTC. Its protein product is CAISAGENYGYTF. The V gene is TRBV10-3, the J gene TRBJ1-2; D is possibly TRBD1 (6 bases). Trimming removed 4 bases at V and 2 bases at J, with 8 bases between. The CDR3 totals 13 residues. Germline V gene sequence: CDR1 ENHRY, CDR2 SYGVKD.

CDR3 nucleotides: TGCAGCGTTGAAAGGGATAGCGGACGCAATGAGCAGTTCTTC. Residues: CSVERDSGRNEQFF. This sequence joins TRBV29-1 and TRBJ2-1; possibly TRBD2 for D (6 bases). Germline V gene data show CDR1 as SQVTM and CDR2 as ANQGSEA. The CDR3 length is 14 residues. V lost 2 bases and J 6 bases, leaving 14 bases between the germline ends.

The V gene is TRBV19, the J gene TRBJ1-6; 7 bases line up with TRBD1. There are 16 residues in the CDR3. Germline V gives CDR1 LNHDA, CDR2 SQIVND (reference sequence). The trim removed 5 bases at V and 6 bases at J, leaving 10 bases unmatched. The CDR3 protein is CASSPLIGGPNSPLHF. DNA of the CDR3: TGTGCCAGTAGTCCTTTAATAGGGGGCCCTAATTCACCCCTCCACTTT.